This T cell receptor beta chain is drawn from a study of T-cell reconstitution after alpha-beta-depleted transplantation in children. Overall study findings and caveats: Reported findings indicate that, about two months after transplant, alpha-beta T cells came from several hundred expanded clones, which were derived from non-depleted graft cells.

Unique molecular identifiers tagged the TCRbeta library. In TCRdb, the PCR reads were re-called with MiXCR into one record per CDR3 protein. The sample holds around 700,000 distinct CDR3 sequences, around 12% seen once. This clonotype was picked up many times. Its antigen remains unknown. The CDR3 runs to 16 residues. With V trimmed by 5 bases and J by 4 bases, 5 bases remained unmatched. CDR1 and CDR2 from the germline V gene are SGHVS and FQNEAQ. The sequenced sample was PBMCs, obtained before TCRalphabeta/CD19-depleted stem cell transplant. This clonotype was sampled from a girl aged 2 to 9 with congenital amegakaryocytic thrombocytopenia, due to receive a stem cell transplant. This rearrangement joins TRBV7-8 to TRBJ2-2; 12 bases line up with TRBD2. CDR3 sequence: CASSLRLAGVTGELFF. For the CDR3, the DNA is TGTGCCAGCAGCCTCCGACTAGCGGGAGTCACCGGGGAGCTGTTTTTT.